The entry that follows covers one T cell receptor (beta chain) sequence. The second PCR ran roughly 6 to 11 cycles with a sample-barcoded 5' primer and J-beta primers. TCRdb reanalysed the 5' RACE reads using MiXCR and keeps one entry per CDR3 protein. Of roughly 1,300,000 distinct CDR3 sequences in the sample, around 59% were seen once. This entry comes from a study of blood T cells in healthy people across ages. The CDR3 length is 17 residues. Germline V gives CDR1 MNHEY, CDR2 SVGEGT. With 5 bases clipped from V and 5 bases from J, the junction kept 16 bases outside the gene matches. Sequenced sample: blood. This rearrangement joins TRBV6-2 or TRBV6-3 to TRBJ2-5; 8 bases align to TRBD2. This TCR derives from a man aged 18 to 35 in good health. The CDR3 loop reads CASSPGGAGVVSETQYF. In nucleotides, the CDR3 is TGTGCCAGCAGTCCGGGGGGAGCGGGAGTAGTATCGGAGACCCAGTACTTC.